The 32 T cell receptor beta chains below come from one sample, sequenced in a study of cytomegalovirus exposure and HLA in healthy donors. Only in-frame clones appear in the TCRdb table, and some are missing; sequencing was by immunoSEQ multiplex PCR. The sample lists some 130,000 clones, 85% to 90% occurring once. Sequenced input: PBMCs. The receptor source for this set is a man aged 18 to 35 in good health and CMV-seronegative.

This sequence joins TRBV5-4 and TRBJ2-5, with 8 positions matching TRBD2. The CDR3 runs to 16 residues. The ends lost 5 bases at V and 5 bases at J; junction bases unmatched: 14. Germline values: CDR1 SGHNT, CDR2 YYREEE (reference sequence). This CDR3 reads CASRQGGAGGGETQYF. In DNA, the CDR3 is TGTGCCAGCAGACAGGGTGGGGCGGGAGGAGGGGAGACCCAGTACTTC.

The chain employs TRBV6-6 and TRBJ1-5; 7 positions match TRBD1. This CDR3 region has 16 residues. After removal of 7 bases from V and 1 base from J, the junction contained 10 bases not matched to a gene. The germline gives CDR1 MNHNY, CDR2 SVGAGI (reference sequence). The CDR3 coding sequence is TGTGCCAGCAATGATAGACAGGGTTCCAGCAATCAGCCCCAGCATTTT. This translates into CASNDRQGSSNQPQHF.

In DNA, the CDR3 is TGTGCCAGCAGCTTAAATAGCCCCGGAGATACGCAGTATTTT. It translates to CASSLNSPGDTQYF. The chain links TRBV11-2 to TRBJ2-3; no clear D. The germline CDR1 and CDR2 sequences are SGHAT and FQNNGV. V gave up 2 bases and J gave up 5 bases, with 11 bases separating them. CDR3 length: 14 residues. The whole variable domain, remainder taken from reference TRBV11-2 and TRBJ2-3, is EAGVAQSPRYKIIEKRQSVAFWCNPISGHATLYWYQQILGQGPKLLIQFQNNGVVDDSQLPKDRFSAERLKGVDSTLKIQPAKLEDSAVYLCASSLNSPGDTQYFGPGTRLTVL.

The V gene is TRBV7-8, the J gene TRBJ2-7; D is possibly TRBD1 (6 bases). CDR3 size: 15 residues. V was cut by 4 bases and J by 2 bases, with 15 bases left in between. Per germline, CDR1 SGHVS and CDR2 FQNEAQ. The CDR3: CASSYPGTGPYEQYF. For the CDR3, the DNA is TGTGCCAGCAGCTACCCCGGAACAGGGCCCTACGAGCAGTACTTC.

V and J are TRBV4-2 and TRBJ1-3; D is unresolved. The CDR3 runs to 19 residues. Between the trimmed V and J ends, which lost 2 bases and 6 bases, there was a span of 26 bases. Germline V gives CDR1 LGHNA, CDR2 YNFKEQ. The CDR3 DNA sequence: TGTGCCAGCAGCCAATTCGTCAGCCCGACCCCGCGGCCCGAAAACACCATATATTTT. The encoded protein is CASSQFVSPTPRPENTIYF.

This chain connects TRBV6-5 to TRBJ1-1; D unclear. The CDR3 is 15 residues long. V lost 0 bases to trimming and J lost 8 bases, with 16 bases between them. CDR1 and CDR2 from the germline V gene are MNHEY and SVGAGI. CDR3 sequence (DNA): TGTGCCAGCAGTTACTCGAGTGTGAGGAGTCCAGAAGCTTTCTTT. Its protein product is CASSYSSVRSPEAFF.

There are a few counts of this clone. The chain uses TRBV7-2 and TRBJ1-1; weak D call: TRBD1 (5 bases). Germline V gene lookup returns CDR1 SGHTA and CDR2 FQGNSA. V shed 7 bases and J shed 5 bases, with 20 bases lying between them. The CDR3 extends over 15 amino acids. The DNA of the CDR3 is TGTGCCAGCACCCAAGACGGGGGTTGGTGGACTGAAGCTTTCTTT. As protein: CASTQDGGWWTEAFF.

This chain uses TRBV5-4 with TRBJ2-1; 9 bases are shared with TRBD1. Per germline, CDR1 SGHNT and CDR2 YYREEE (reference sequence). The trim removed 4 bases at V and 4 bases at J, leaving 9 bases unmatched. The CDR3 covers 16 residues. CDR3 loop: CASSARTGERYNEQFF. CDR3 in DNA: TGTGCCAGCAGCGCCCGGACAGGGGAGAGGTACAATGAGCAGTTCTTC.

This clone was seen more than once but under ten times. The chain has TRBV30 and TRBJ2-1; D not certain. The CDR3 runs 15 residues. In germline, CDR1 is GTSNPN, CDR2 SVGIG (reference sequence). Trimming pared 1 base from V and 2 bases from J, leaving 12 bases between. Written as DNA, the CDR3 is TGTGCCTGGAGTGGGAGCCTCTCCGCCTACAATGAGCAGTTCTTC. Amino acid sequence: CAWSGSLSAYNEQFF.

The V call is TRBV5-6, the J call TRBJ2-7, with D tentatively TRBD1 (5 bases). Germline loops: CDR1 SGHDT, CDR2 YYEEEE. The CDR3 sequence is 13 residues long. V lost 4 bases and J 4 bases, leaving 12 bases between the germline ends. Here the CDR3 reads CASSTSDSYEQYF. The CDR3 nucleotides read TGTGCCAGCAGCACCAGTGACAGTTACGAGCAGTACTTC.

The chain joins TRBV6-4 to TRBJ2-5; 9 nucleotides match TRBD1. Trimming took 4 bases from V and 4 from J; bases not matched to a gene: 10. The germline gives CDR1 MRHNA, CDR2 SNTAGT. This CDR3 spans 16 amino acids. The CDR3 loop reads CASSASPGQGRETQYF. DNA for the CDR3: TGTGCCAGCAGTGCTTCCCCGGGACAGGGAAGAGAGACCCAGTACTTC.

V gene TRBV7-9 combines with J gene TRBJ1-3, with TRBD1 identical over 7 bases. CDR1 and CDR2 from the germline V gene are SEHNR and FQNEAQ (reference sequence). CDR3 length equals 15 residues. V was pared by 5 bases and J by 3 bases, with 7 bases of the junction left unmatched. The CDR3 nucleotides are TGTGCCAGCAGCCCCCGGACAGGCTTTGGAAACACCATATATTTT. Translated: CASSPRTGFGNTIYF.

This clone was counted once. The rearrangement uses TRBV7-9 and TRBJ2-7; a possible D gene is TRBD2 (5 bases). The CDR3 length is 14 residues. Per germline, CDR1 SEHNR and CDR2 FQNEAQ (reference sequence). V lost 5 bases and J lost 1, with 12 bases in between. CDR3 nucleotides: TGTGCCAGCAGCACATTAGGGAGATCCTACGAGCAGTACTTC. Protein sequence: CASSTLGRSYEQYF.

V and J are TRBV7-9 and TRBJ2-1; 8 bases line up with TRBD1. CDR1 is SEHNR, CDR2 FQNEAQ, per germline (reference sequence). This CDR3 is 17 amino acids long. V was clipped by 3 bases and J by 7 bases; unmatched bases: 14. In DNA, the CDR3 is TGTGCCAGCAGCTTCCCCGACAGGGGCCAGTGGCGGAATGAGCAGTTCTTC. It codes for CASSFPDRGQWRNEQFF.

The CDR3 spells CASSDPPRNYGYTF. In DNA, the CDR3 is TGTGCCAGCAGTGACCCCCCACGGAACTATGGCTACACCTTC. This chain links TRBV25-1 with TRBJ1-2; D is unclear. The CDR3 spans 14 residues. Trimming took off 3 bases at V and 2 bases at J, with 10 bases between the two ends. Germline V CDR1 and CDR2: MGHDK, SYGVNS.

A few counts support this clone. J is TRBJ1-6 and V is TRBV6-5; perhaps TRBD1 as D (6 bases). The ends were cut back, 0 bases at V and 10 bases at J, with 16 bases in the middle. CDR3 length: 16 amino acids. Germline V CDR1 and CDR2: MNHEY, SVGAGI. The CDR3 here is CASSYSISRGNSPLHF. DNA of the CDR3: TGTGCCAGCAGTTACTCGATCTCTAGGGGGAACTCACCCCTCCACTTT.

This clone was detected a few times. The gene calls are TRBV7-9 and TRBJ2-3; possible D gene TRBD2, 5 bases. Germline-derived CDR1 and CDR2 are SEHNR and FQNEAQ (reference sequence). The CDR3 runs to 14 residues. V was shortened by 3 bases and J by 1 base, with 8 bases between the two germline ends. CDR3 DNA sequence: TGTGCCAGCAGCTTCGGAGGCGGCACAGATACGCAGTATTTT. This encodes CASSFGGGTDTQYF.

V usage is TRBV21-1 and J usage is TRBJ2-2; the table's TRBD1 call for D was not verified on the DNA. TRBV21-1 is given as a pseudogene. This CDR3 spans 16 amino acids. CDR3 in DNA: TGTGCCAGCAGCCCGATGGACAGTCCGAACACCGGGGAGCTGTTTTTT. As protein: CASSPMDSPNTGELFF.

J is TRBJ2-6 and V is TRBV2; 8 nucleotides match TRBD1. Trimming at V came to 8 bases and at J to 2 bases, leaving 5 bases not matched to a gene. Germline CDR1 reads SNHLY; CDR2 reads FYNNEI. This CDR3 has 15 amino acids. The CDR3 nucleotides read TGTGCCAGCGGACAGGGTGGAACTGGGGCCAACGTCCTGACTTTC. This translates into CASGQGGTGANVLTF. Full variable domain (rest looked up from reference TRBV2 and TRBJ2-6): EPEVTQTPSHQVTQMGQEVILRCVPISNHLYFYWYRQILGQKVEFLVSFYNNEISEKSEIFDDQFSVERPDGSNFTLKIRSTKLEDSAMYFCASGQGGTGANVLTFGAGSRLTVL.

This rearrangement joins TRBV19 to TRBJ1-5; 7 nucleotides line up with TRBD1. Trimming cost V 6 bases and J 6 bases; bases outside gene matches: 20. Germline V gene lookup returns CDR1 LNHDA and CDR2 SQIVND (reference sequence). The CDR3 contains 18 residues. The CDR3 DNA is TGTGCCAGTAGCAGGTGTCAGGGGGATGGGGGATGGTGTCAGCCCCAGCATTTT. Translating gives CASSRCQGDGGWCQPQHF.

J is TRBJ2-7 and V is TRBV7-2; 8 bases fit TRBD2. V gave up 5 bases and J gave up 7 bases; unmatched junction bases: 13. This CDR3 comprises 15 residues. Germline V gene lookup returns CDR1 SGHTA and CDR2 FQGNSA. CDR3 residues: CASSPIAGYPREQYF. The CDR3 region has the DNA TGTGCCAGCAGCCCAATAGCGGGATACCCTAGAGAGCAGTACTTC.

The chain combines TRBV6-5 with TRBJ2-5, with D perhaps matching TRBD2 (5 bases). Germline CDR1 reads MNHEY; CDR2 reads SVGAGI. V was clipped by 3 bases and J by 2 bases, with 7 bases between them. The CDR3 consists of 13 residues. The CDR3 loop reads CASSYREQETQYF. The CDR3 bases are TGTGCCAGCAGTTATAGGGAGCAAGAGACCCAGTACTTC.

This sequence joins TRBV6-1 and TRBJ2-5, with D perhaps TRBD1 (7 bases). The CDR3 loop spans 14 amino acids. The V and J ends lost 1 base and 4 bases respectively, with 10 bases between them. Germline V gene sequence: CDR1 MNHNS, CDR2 SASEGT. The CDR3 sequence is CASSEGQGGETQYF. CDR3 nucleotides: TGTGCCAGCAGTGAAGGGCAGGGGGGAGAGACCCAGTACTTC.

The gene calls are TRBV5-1 and TRBJ2-5; TRBD2 matches 12 bases. Unmatched junction bases numbered 6, after V lost 5 bases and J lost 1 base. Per the germline V gene, CDR1 is SGHRS and CDR2 is YFSETQ. This CDR3 has 16 amino acids. In DNA form, the CDR3 reads TGCGCCAGCAGTTTCCTAGCGGGGGGGCCCCAAGAGACCCAGTACTTC. Protein product: CASSFLAGGPQETQYF.

The V gene is TRBV10-3, the J gene TRBJ1-5; no definite D call. V lost 0 bases and J 5 bases, leaving 2 bases between the germline ends. Germline V gene sequence: CDR1 ENHRY, CDR2 SYGVKD. This CDR3 has 12 residues. The CDR3: CAISESDQPQHF. The CDR3 DNA is TGTGCCATCAGTGAGTCCGATCAGCCCCAGCATTTT.

The genes are TRBV18 and TRBJ2-3, with D possibly TRBD1 on 6 matching bases. The V end was cut by 0 bases, the J end by 0 bases, with 10 bases between. The CDR3 consists of 16 residues. Germline-derived CDR1 and CDR2 are KGHSH and LQKENI. CDR3 nucleotides: TGTGCCAGCTCACCACCGGACAGAACTAGCACAGATACGCAGTATTTT. Protein sequence: CASSPPDRTSTDTQYF.

For this clone: A read error may account for a junction end that differs from germline. This sequence joins TRBV5-4 and TRBJ1-4, with 9 bases matching TRBD1. CDR3 length: 12 residues. Germline V lookup: CDR1 SGHNT, CDR2 YYREEE (reference sequence). CDR3 loop: CASSLDRGKLFF. CDR3 bases: TGTGCCAGCAGTTTGGACAGGGGAAAACTGTTTTTT.

This rearrangement joins TRBV4-3 to TRBJ2-6; no definite D call. CDR1 LGHNA and CDR2 YSLEER come from the germline V gene. V dropped 2 bases and J dropped 0 bases, with 8 bases sitting between them. This CDR3 comprises 16 residues. The CDR3 bases are TGCGCCAGCAGCCAATCATCAGTCTCTGGGGCCAACGTCCTGACTTTC. Residues: CASSQSSVSGANVLTF.

The chain links TRBV7-9 to TRBJ2-7, with D perhaps TRBD1 (6 bases). The CDR3 extends over 11 amino acids. Trimming removed 7 bases at V and 9 bases at J, with 13 bases between. Germline V lookup: CDR1 SEHNR, CDR2 FQNEAQ (reference sequence). This CDR3 is CASTSGAGQYF. CDR3 bases: TGTGCCAGCACTTCAGGGGCGGGGCAGTACTTC. Variable domain in full (rest from reference TRBV7-9 and TRBJ2-7): DTGVSQNPRHKITKRGQNVTFRCDPISEHNRLYWYRQTLGQGPEFLTYFQNEAQLEKSRLLSDRFSAERPKGSFSTLEIQRTEQGDSAMYLCASTSGAGQYFGPGTRLTVT.

The V and J genes are TRBV28 and TRBJ1-5, with 9 bases identical to TRBD1. Germline trimming cut 6 bases from V and 4 bases from J; bases unmatched to any gene: 7. Per germline, CDR1 MDHEN and CDR2 SYDVKM. The CDR3 contains 15 residues. CDR3 nucleotide sequence: TGTGCCAGCAGCCTAAGAGGGACAGGGAATCAGCCCCAGCATTTT. It is translated as CASSLRGTGNQPQHF.

The chain couples TRBV5-4 to TRBJ2-7, with TRBD2 matching over 9 bases. V was clipped by 4 bases and J by 2 bases; unmatched bases: 10. Germline V gene data show CDR1 as SGHNT and CDR2 as YYREEE (reference sequence). The CDR3 consists of 16 residues. This CDR3 is CASSPTLTSGTYEQYF. CDR3 in DNA: TGTGCCAGCAGCCCCACACTGACTAGCGGAACCTACGAGCAGTACTTC.

This rearrangement joins TRBV5-1 to TRBJ2-7; D perhaps matches TRBD2 (6 bases). The CDR3 spans 17 residues. Trimming removed 0 bases at V and 4 bases at J, with 20 bases between. Germline V lookup: CDR1 SGHRS, CDR2 YFSETQ. The CDR3 region has the DNA TGCGCCAGCAGCTTGGTAAACACCGGGACTCTAAGGTACGAGCAGTACTTC. Its protein product is CASSLVNTGTLRYEQYF.